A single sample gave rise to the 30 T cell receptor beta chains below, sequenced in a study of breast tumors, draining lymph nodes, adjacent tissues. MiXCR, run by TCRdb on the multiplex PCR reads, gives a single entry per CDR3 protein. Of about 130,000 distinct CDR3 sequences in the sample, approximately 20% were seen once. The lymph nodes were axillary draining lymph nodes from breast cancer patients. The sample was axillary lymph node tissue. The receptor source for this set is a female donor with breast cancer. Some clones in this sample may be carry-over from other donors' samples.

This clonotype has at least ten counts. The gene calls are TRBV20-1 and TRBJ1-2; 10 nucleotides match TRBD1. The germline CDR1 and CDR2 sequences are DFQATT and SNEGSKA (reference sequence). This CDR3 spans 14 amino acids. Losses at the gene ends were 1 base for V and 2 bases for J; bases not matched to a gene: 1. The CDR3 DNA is TGCAGTGCTAGAGGGGGACAGGGGAACTATGGCTACACCTTC. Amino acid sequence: CSARGGQGNYGYTF.

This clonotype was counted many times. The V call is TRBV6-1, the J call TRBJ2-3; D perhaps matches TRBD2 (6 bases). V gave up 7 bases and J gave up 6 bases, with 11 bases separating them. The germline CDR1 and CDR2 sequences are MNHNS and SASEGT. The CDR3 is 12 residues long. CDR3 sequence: CASTPSVDTQYF. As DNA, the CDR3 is TGTGCCAGCACCCCTAGCGTGGATACGCAGTATTTT.

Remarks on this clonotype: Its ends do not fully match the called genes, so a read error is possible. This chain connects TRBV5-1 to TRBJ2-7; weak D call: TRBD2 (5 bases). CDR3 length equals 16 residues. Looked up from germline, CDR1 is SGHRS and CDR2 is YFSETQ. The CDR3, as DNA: TGTGCCAGCAGCTTGGGAGTTTCAAACGAAGCCTACGAGCGGTACTTC. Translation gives CASSLGVSNEAYERYF.

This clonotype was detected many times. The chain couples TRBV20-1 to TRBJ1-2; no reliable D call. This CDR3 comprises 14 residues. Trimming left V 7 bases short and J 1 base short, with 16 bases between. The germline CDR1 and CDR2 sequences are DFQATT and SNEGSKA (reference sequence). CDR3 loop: CSGGVAGNNYGYTF. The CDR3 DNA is TGCAGTGGGGGAGTAGCGGGGAATAACTATGGCTACACCTTC.

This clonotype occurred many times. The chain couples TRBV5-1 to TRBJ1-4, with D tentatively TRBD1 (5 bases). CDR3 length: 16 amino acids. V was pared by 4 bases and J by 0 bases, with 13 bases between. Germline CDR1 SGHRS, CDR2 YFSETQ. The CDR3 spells CASSPGPIATNEKLFF. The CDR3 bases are TGCGCCAGCAGCCCGGGACCGATTGCAACTAATGAAAAACTGTTTTTT.

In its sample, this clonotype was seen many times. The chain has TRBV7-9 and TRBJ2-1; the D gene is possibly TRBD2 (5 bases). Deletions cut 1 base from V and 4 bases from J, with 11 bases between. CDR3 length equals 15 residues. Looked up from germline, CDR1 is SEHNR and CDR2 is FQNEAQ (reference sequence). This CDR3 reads CASSLGFGEYNEQFF. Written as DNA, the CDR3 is TGTGCCAGCAGCTTAGGGTTCGGGGAGTACAATGAGCAGTTCTTC.

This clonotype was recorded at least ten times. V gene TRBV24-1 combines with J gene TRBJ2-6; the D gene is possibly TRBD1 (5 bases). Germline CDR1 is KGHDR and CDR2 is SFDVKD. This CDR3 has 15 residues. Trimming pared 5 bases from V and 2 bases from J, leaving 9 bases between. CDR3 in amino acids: CATSGGTAGANVLTF. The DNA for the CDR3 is TGTGCCACCAGTGGGGGCACCGCTGGGGCCAACGTCCTGACTTTC.

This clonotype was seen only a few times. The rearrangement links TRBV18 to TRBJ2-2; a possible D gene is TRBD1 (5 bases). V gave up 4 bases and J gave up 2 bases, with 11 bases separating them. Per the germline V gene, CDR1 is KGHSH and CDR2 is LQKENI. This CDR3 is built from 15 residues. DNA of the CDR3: TGTGCCAGCTCACAGCAGGGTGGAAACACCGGGGAGCTGTTTTTT. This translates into CASSQQGGNTGELFF. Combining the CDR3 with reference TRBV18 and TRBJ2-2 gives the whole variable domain NAGVMQNPRHLVRRRGQEARLRCSPMKGHSHVYWYRQLPEEGLKFMVYLQKENIIDESGMPKERFSAEFPKEGPSILRIQQVVRGDSAAYFCASSQQGGNTGELFFGEGSRLTVL.

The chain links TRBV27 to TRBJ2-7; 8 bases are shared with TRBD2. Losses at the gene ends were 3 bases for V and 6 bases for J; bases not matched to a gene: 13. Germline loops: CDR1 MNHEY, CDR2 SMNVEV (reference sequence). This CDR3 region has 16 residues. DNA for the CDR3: TGTGCCAGCAGTTTGGGGGATCTGCGGGAGGCCTCCGAGCAGTACTTC. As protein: CASSLGDLREASEQYF.

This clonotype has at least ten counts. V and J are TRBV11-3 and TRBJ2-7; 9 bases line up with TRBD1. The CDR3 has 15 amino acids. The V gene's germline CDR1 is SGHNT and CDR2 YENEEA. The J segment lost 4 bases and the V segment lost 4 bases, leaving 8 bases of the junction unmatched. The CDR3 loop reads CASSSRTGERYEQYF. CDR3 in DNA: TGTGCCAGCAGCTCTCGGACAGGGGAGAGGTACGAGCAGTACTTC. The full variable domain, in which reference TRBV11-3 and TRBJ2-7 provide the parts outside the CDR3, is EAGVVQSPRYKIIEKKQPVAFWCNPISGHNTLYWYLQNLGQGPELLIRYENEEAVDDSQLPKDRFSAERLKGVDSTLKIQPAELGDSAVYLCASSSRTGERYEQYFGPGTRLTVT.

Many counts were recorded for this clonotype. CDR3 sequence: CASSPVSSTDTQYF. The CDR3 DNA follows: TGTGCCAGCAGCCCCGTGAGTAGCACAGATACGCAGTATTTT. The chain has TRBV7-9 and TRBJ2-3, with D unresolved. The CDR3 totals 14 residues. Trimming left V 5 bases short and J 0 bases short, with 9 bases between. Germline V CDR1 and CDR2: SEHNR, FQNEAQ (reference sequence).

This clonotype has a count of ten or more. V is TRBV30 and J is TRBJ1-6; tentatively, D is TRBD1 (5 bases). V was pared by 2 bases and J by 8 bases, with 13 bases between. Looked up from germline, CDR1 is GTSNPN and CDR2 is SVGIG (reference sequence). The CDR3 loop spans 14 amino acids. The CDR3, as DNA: TGTGCCTGGAGTCGTGGGGGAGACCATTCACCCCTCCACTTT. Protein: CAWSRGGDHSPLHF.

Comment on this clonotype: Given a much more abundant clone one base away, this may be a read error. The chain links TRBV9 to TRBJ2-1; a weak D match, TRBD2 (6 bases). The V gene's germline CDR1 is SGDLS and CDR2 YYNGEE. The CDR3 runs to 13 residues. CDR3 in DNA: TGTGCCAGCAACGTAGTTGGGGGGATTGAGCAGTTCTTC. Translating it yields CASNVVGGIEQFF.

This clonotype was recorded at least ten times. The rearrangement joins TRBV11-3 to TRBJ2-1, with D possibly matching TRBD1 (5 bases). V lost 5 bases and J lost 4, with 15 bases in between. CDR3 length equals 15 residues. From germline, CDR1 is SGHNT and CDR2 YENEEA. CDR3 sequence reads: CASSPRTTQYNEQFF. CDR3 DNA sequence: TGTGCCAGCAGCCCGCGGACAACCCAGTACAATGAGCAGTTCTTC.

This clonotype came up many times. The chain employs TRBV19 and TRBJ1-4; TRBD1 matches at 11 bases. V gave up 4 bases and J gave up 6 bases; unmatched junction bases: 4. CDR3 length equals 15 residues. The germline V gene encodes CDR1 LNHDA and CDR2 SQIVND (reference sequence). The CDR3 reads CASSKWTGGDEKLFF. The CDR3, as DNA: TGTGCCAGTAGTAAGTGGACAGGGGGCGATGAAAAACTGTTTTTT.

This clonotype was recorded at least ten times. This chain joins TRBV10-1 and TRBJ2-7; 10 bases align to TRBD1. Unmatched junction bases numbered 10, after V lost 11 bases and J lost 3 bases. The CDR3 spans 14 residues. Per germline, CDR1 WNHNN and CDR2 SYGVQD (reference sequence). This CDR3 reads CAGRTDRGIYEQYF. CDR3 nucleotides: TGCGCCGGGAGAACGGACAGGGGGATCTACGAGCAGTACTTC.

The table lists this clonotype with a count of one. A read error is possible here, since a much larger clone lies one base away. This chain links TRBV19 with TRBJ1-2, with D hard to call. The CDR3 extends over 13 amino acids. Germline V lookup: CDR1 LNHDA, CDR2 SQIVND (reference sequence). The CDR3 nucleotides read TGTGCCAGTAGCCTTTCAGACGGCTATGGCTACGCCTTC. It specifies CASSLSDGYGYAF.

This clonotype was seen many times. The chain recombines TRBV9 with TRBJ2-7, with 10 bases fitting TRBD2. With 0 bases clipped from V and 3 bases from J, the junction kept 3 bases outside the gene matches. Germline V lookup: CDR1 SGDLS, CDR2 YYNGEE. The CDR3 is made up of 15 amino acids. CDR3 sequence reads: CASSVGTSGHYEQYF. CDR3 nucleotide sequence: TGTGCCAGCAGCGTAGGGACTAGCGGCCACTACGAGCAGTACTTC. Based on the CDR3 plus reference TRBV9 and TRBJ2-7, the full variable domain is DSGVTQTPKHLITATGQRVTLRCSPRSGDLSVYWYQQSLDQGLQFLIQYYNGEERAKGNILERFSAQQFPDLHSELNLSSLELGDSALYFCASSVGTSGHYEQYFGPGTRLTVT.

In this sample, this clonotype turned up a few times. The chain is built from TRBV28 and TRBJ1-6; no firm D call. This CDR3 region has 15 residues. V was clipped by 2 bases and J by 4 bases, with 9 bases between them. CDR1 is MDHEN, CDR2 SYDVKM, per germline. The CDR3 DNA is TGTGCCAGCAGTTTAAGGAGTCCTTATAATTCACCCCTCCACTTT. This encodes CASSLRSPYNSPLHF. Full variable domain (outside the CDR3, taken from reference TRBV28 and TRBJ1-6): DVKVTQSSRYLVKRTGEKVFLECVQDMDHENMFWYRQDPGLGLRLIYFSYDVKMKEKGDIPEGYSVSREKKERFSLILESASTNQTSMYLCASSLRSPYNSPLHFGNGTRLTVT.

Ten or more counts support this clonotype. For the CDR3, the DNA is TGCAGCGTTGAAGATTTTCGGGGACTCCAAGAGACCCAGTACTTC. This encodes CSVEDFRGLQETQYF. The chain has TRBV29-1 and TRBJ2-5; tentative D call: TRBD2 (6 bases). Deletions cut 0 bases from V and 1 base from J, with 12 bases between. CDR1 is SQVTM and CDR2 is ANQGSEA in the germline V gene. CDR3 length: 15 residues.

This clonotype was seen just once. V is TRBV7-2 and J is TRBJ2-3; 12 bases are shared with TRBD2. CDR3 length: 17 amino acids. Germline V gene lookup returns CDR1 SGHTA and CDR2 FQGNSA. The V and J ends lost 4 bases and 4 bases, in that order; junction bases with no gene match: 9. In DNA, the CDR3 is TGTGCCAGCAGCTCGAGGGGGCTAGCGGGAGGGGCAGATACGCAGTATTTT. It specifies CASSSRGLAGGADTQYF.

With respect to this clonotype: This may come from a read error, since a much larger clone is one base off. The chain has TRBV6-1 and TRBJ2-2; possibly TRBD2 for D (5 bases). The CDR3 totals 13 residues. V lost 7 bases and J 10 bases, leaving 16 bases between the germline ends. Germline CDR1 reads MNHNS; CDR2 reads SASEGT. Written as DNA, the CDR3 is TGTGCCAGCATTGAGGGAGTGGCCGAGGAGCTGTTTTTT. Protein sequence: CASIEGVAEELFF.

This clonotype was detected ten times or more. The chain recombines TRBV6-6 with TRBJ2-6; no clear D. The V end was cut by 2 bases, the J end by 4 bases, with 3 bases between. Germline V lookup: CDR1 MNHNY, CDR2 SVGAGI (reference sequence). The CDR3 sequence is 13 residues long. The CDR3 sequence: CASSYPGANVLTF. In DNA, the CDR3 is TGTGCCAGCAGTTACCCCGGGGCCAACGTCCTGACTTTC.

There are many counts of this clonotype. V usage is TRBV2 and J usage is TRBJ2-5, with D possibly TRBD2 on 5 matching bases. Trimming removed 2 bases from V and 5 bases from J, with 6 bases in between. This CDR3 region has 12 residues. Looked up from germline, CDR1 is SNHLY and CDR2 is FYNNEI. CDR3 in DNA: TGTGCCAGCAGTGAAAGGAGGGAGACCCAGTACTTC. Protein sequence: CASSERRETQYF.

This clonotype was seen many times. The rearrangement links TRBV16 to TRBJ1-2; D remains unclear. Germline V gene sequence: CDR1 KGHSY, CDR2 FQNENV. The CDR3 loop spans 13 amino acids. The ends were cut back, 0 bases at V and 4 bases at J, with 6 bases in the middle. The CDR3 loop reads CASSQSELYGYTF. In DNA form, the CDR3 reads TGTGCCAGCAGCCAATCGGAACTCTATGGCTACACCTTC.

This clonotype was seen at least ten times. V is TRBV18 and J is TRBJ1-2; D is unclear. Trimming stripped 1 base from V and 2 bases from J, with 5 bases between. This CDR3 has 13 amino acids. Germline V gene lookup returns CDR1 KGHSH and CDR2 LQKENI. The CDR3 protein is CASSPRENYGYTF. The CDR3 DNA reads TGTGCCAGCTCACCACGTGAGAACTATGGCTACACCTTC.

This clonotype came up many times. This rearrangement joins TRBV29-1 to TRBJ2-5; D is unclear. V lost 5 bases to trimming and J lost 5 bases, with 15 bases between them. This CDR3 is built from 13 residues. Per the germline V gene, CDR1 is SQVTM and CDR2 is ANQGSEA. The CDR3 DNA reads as TGCAGCGTTACAGACAAGGCGTGGGAGACCCAGTACTTC. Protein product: CSVTDKAWETQYF.

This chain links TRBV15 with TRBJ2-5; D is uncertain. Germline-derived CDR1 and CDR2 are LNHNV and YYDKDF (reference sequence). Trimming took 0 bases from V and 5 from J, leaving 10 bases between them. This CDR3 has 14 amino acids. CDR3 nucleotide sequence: TGTGCCACCAGCAGAGATTTGGATGGTGAGACCCAGTACTTC. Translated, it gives CATSRDLDGETQYF.

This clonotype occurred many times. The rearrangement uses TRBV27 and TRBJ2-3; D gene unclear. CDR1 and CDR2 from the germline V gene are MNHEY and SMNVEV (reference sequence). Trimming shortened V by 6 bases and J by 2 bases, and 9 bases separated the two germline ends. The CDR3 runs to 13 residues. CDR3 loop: CASSLSATDTQYF. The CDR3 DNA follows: TGTGCCAGCAGCCTATCTGCCACAGATACGCAGTATTTT.

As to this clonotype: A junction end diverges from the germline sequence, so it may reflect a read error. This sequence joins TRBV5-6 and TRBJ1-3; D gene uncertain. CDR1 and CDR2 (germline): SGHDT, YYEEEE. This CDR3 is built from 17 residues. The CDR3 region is CASSLVRGPSSGSTIYF. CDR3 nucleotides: TGTGCCAGCAGCCTGGTTCGGGGTCCGAGCTCTGGAAGCACCATATATTTT.